The T cell receptor (beta chain) under discussion was sequenced for a study of blood T cell repertoires in COVID-19. Germline CDR1 SGHDT, CDR2 YYEEEE. The CDR3 runs to 17 residues. V was pared by 4 bases and J by 0 bases, with 18 bases between. Measured with immunoSEQ multiplex PCR; TCRdb has only the in-frame clones, and not every one. Of tens of thousands of clones in the sample, 65% to 90% were seen once. The receptor was derived from a woman aged 55-69 years with active COVID-19. What was sequenced was peripheral blood. V usage is TRBV5-6 and J usage is TRBJ2-3, with D perhaps matching TRBD2 (6 bases). CDR3 residues: CASSGTDRISSTDTQYF. CDR3 bases: TGTGCCAGCAGCGGGACTGATAGAATATCTAGCACAGATACGCAGTATTTT.